Presented here are 32 T cell receptor beta chains from one specimen sequenced in a study of T cells in Graves' hyperthyroidism and ophthalmopathy. Template material for amplifying TCR beta CDR3 regions consisted of RNA transcripts. A first-round RT-PCR of the TCR CDR3 used the HTBI primer set. TCRdb ran MiXCR on the multiplex PCR reads and lists one entry per CDR3 protein. The data contain hundreds of thousands of distinct CDR3 sequences, roughly 14% of them singletons. The specimen sequenced was blood. Source of these receptors: a woman younger than 30 with Graves' hyperthyroidism.

This clonotype came up a few times. This chain uses TRBV11-2 with TRBJ1-3; no definite D call. This CDR3 is built from 14 residues. The V gene's germline CDR1 is SGHAT and CDR2 FQNNGV. V lost 2 bases to trimming and J lost 8 bases, with 13 bases between them. The CDR3 nucleotides read TGTGCCAGCAGCTTAAATTTGCCCGGGGACACCATATATTTT. Its protein product is CASSLNLPGDTIYF.

The V and J genes are TRBV7-2 and TRBJ1-2, with 8 nucleotides matching TRBD1. With V trimmed by 2 bases and J by 4 bases, 9 bases remained unmatched. This CDR3 is 16 amino acids long. The germline V gene encodes CDR1 SGHTA and CDR2 FQGNSA. The CDR3 coding sequence is TGTGCCAGCAGCTTAACCCTCAGGGGGCCGGGCTATGGCTACACCTTC. Translated: CASSLTLRGPGYGYTF.

This clonotype was observed at least ten times. The J gene is TRBJ2-7, the V gene TRBV2; unclear D gene. The CDR3 covers 12 residues. The germline V gene encodes CDR1 SNHLY and CDR2 FYNNEI. Trimming pared 2 bases from V and 2 bases from J, leaving 4 bases between. CDR3 loop: CASSEQPYEQYF. Here the CDR3 DNA reads TGTGCCAGCAGTGAACAACCCTACGAGCAGTACTTC.

This clonotype has ten or more counts. The J gene is TRBJ1-1, the V gene TRBV11-1; no firm D call. The CDR3 spans 13 residues. The germline V gene has CDR1 SGHAT and CDR2 FQDESV (reference sequence). Trimming cost V 4 bases and J 4 bases, with 10 bases left between them. The CDR3 DNA reads TGTGCCAGCAGCTACACAGATTCCACTGAAGCTTTCTTT. It encodes CASSYTDSTEAFF.

This clonotype was counted ten times or more. The chain links TRBV5-5 to TRBJ2-1, with TRBD2 identical over 11 bases. The CDR3 loop spans 17 amino acids. Germline assignment: CDR1 SGHKS and CDR2 YYEKEE (reference sequence). V dropped 3 bases and J dropped 8; count of bases not matched to a gene: 13. As DNA, the CDR3 is TGTGCCAGCAGCTACGGACCGGGACTAGCGGAAGGCTATGAGCAGTTCTTC. It codes for CASSYGPGLAEGYEQFF.

In its sample, this clonotype was seen a few times. The chain carries TRBV20-1 and TRBJ1-2; 7 bases align to TRBD1. The germline gives CDR1 DFQATT, CDR2 SNEGSKA (reference sequence). CDR3 length equals 15 residues. V lost 0 bases, J lost 6 bases, and 10 bases stayed unmatched. CDR3 DNA: TGCAGTGCTAGAGACGGGACCATAGGGGGCCATGGCTACACCTTC. Its translation is CSARDGTIGGHGYTF.

This clonotype was seen more than once but under ten times. The chain employs TRBV14 and TRBJ1-2; 7 bases map to TRBD1. V lost 1 base and J lost 4; bases outside the gene matches: 6. From germline, CDR1 is SGHDN and CDR2 FVKESK. The CDR3 loop spans 15 amino acids. CDR3 protein: CASSQVRTGGYGYTF. In nucleotides, the CDR3 is TGTGCCAGCAGCCAAGTCAGGACAGGAGGCTATGGCTACACCTTC.

The J gene is TRBJ2-1, the V gene TRBV7-8, with TRBD2 identical over 10 bases. CDR1 and CDR2 from the germline V gene are SGHVS and FQNEAQ. The CDR3 extends over 13 amino acids. V trimming: 2 bases; J trimming: 12 bases; junction bases outside the gene matches: 4. The CDR3 sequence: CASSLSGTSVQFF. CDR3 bases: TGTGCCAGCAGCTTATCCGGGACTAGCGTGCAGTTCTTC.

The table lists this clonotype with many counts. The chain employs TRBV5-1 and TRBJ2-1; a possible D gene is TRBD2 (5 bases). The CDR3 is made up of 15 amino acids. The germline gives CDR1 SGHRS, CDR2 YFSETQ. V shed 3 bases and J shed 4 bases, with 14 bases lying between them. This CDR3 is CASSSLSGSYNEQFF. CDR3 coding DNA: TGCGCCAGCAGCTCTCTTTCGGGGTCTTACAATGAGCAGTTCTTC.

The J gene is TRBJ1-2, the V gene TRBV5-1; D is undetermined. The CDR3 covers 14 residues. CDR1 is SGHRS and CDR2 is YFSETQ in the germline V gene. V was cut by 6 bases and J by 2 bases, with 14 bases left in between. The CDR3 DNA is TGCGCCAGCACAGTTACGGCTGGCAACTATGGCTACACCTTC. Its protein is CASTVTAGNYGYTF.

This clonotype was seen only a few times. One base away lies a much larger clone, so this may be a sequencing read error. The chain recombines TRBV20-1 with TRBJ2-7; TRBD1 agrees at 9 bases. CDR3 length: 16 amino acids. Looked up from germline, CDR1 is DFQATT and CDR2 is SNEGSKA (reference sequence). As DNA, the CDR3 is TGCGGTGCTAGTTCTCCTAACAGGGGGCTATGGTACGAGCAGTACTTC. It encodes CGASSPNRGLWYEQYF.

This clonotype was seen at least ten times. J is TRBJ2-7 and V is TRBV5-1; TRBD1 is a possible D gene (6 bases). The CDR3 runs 14 residues. The germline gives CDR1 SGHRS, CDR2 YFSETQ. With 4 bases removed from V and 0 bases from J, the gap between germline ends came to 11 bases. CDR3 sequence: CASSNLDSSYEQYF. CDR3 in DNA: TGCGCCAGCAGCAACTTGGACAGCTCCTACGAGCAGTACTTC.

The chain has TRBV7-9 and TRBJ2-7, with D perhaps matching TRBD2 (5 bases). V lost 1 base to trimming and J lost 3 bases, with 16 bases between them. The CDR3 consists of 16 residues. Germline values: CDR1 SEHNR, CDR2 FQNEAQ (reference sequence). This CDR3 reads CASSLGRGSGHYEQYF. The CDR3 region has the DNA TGTGCCAGCAGCTTAGGTCGGGGTTCGGGCCACTACGAGCAGTACTTC.

A few counts support this clonotype. The chain links TRBV6-1 to TRBJ1-2, with 12 bases fitting TRBD1. V lost 6 bases, J lost 3 bases, and 11 bases stayed unmatched. CDR1 and CDR2 (germline): MNHNS, SASEGT. This CDR3 region has 17 residues. CDR3 amino acids: CASRIRDRGLPYYGYTF. CDR3 coding DNA: TGTGCCAGCAGAATCCGGGACAGGGGGCTTCCTTACTATGGCTACACCTTC.

This clonotype was seen at least ten times. V and J are TRBV2 and TRBJ2-1; D is undetermined. V lost 5 bases and J 8 bases, leaving 7 bases between the germline ends. Per the germline V gene, CDR1 is SNHLY and CDR2 is FYNNEI. The CDR3 contains 11 residues. This CDR3 is CASSQRDEQFF. CDR3 DNA sequence: TGTGCCAGCAGTCAAAGGGATGAGCAGTTCTTC. Supplemented by reference TRBV2 and TRBJ2-1, the full variable domain reads EPEVTQTPSHQVTQMGQEVILRCVPISNHLYFYWYRQILGQKVEFLVSFYNNEISEKSEIFDDQFSVERPDGSNFTLKIRSTKLEDSAMYFCASSQRDEQFFGPGTRLTVL.

There are many counts of this clonotype. The CDR3 region has the DNA TGCAGTGCTAAGGGACAGGACCAAGAGACCCAGTACTTC. Translating gives CSAKGQDQETQYF. The chain employs TRBV20-1 and TRBJ2-5, with 8 bases matching TRBD1. With V trimmed by 4 bases and J by 0 bases, 1 base remained unmatched. Germline CDR1 is DFQATT and CDR2 is SNEGSKA (reference sequence). This CDR3 region has 13 residues.

Many counts were recorded for this clonotype. The chain joins TRBV7-9 to TRBJ2-3; D uncertain. The CDR3 extends over 15 amino acids. The germline V gene has CDR1 SEHNR and CDR2 FQNEAQ (reference sequence). V dropped 6 bases and J dropped 0 bases, with 13 bases sitting between them. The CDR3 DNA follows: TGTGCCAGCAGTCTAACCAGAACTAGCACAGATACGCAGTATTTT. It yields the protein CASSLTRTSTDTQYF.

This clonotype was seen many times. CDR3 region: CASSFRDPRTDTQYF. In nucleotides, the CDR3 is TGTGCCAGCAGCTTCCGGGACCCTCGCACAGATACGCAGTATTTT. The chain is built from TRBV7-9 and TRBJ2-3; the D call may be TRBD1 or TRBD2 (5 bases each). Trimming cost V 3 bases and J 1 base, with 11 bases left between them. Germline CDR1 and CDR2: SEHNR and FQNEAQ (reference sequence). The CDR3 length is 15 residues.

This clonotype was counted a few times. This chain connects TRBV4-3 to TRBJ1-2; D is perhaps TRBD1 (5 bases). V was cut by 2 bases and J by 5 bases, with 30 bases left in between. Per the germline V gene, CDR1 is LGHNA and CDR2 is YSLEER. This CDR3 is 20 amino acids long. The CDR3 DNA sequence: TGCGCCAGCAGCCAATGGGTCGTCGGGACCGGGGTGGGCTATATATATGGCTACACCTTC. It yields the protein CASSQWVVGTGVGYIYGYTF.

This clonotype has only one observation. This chain links TRBV7-3 with TRBJ2-3, with D unclear. The CDR3 is 16 amino acids. V lost 0 bases, J lost 1 base, and 11 bases lay in between. Germline V gene sequence: CDR1 SGHTA, CDR2 FQGTGA. CDR3 protein: CASSLTASYGTDTQYF. The CDR3 nucleotides are TGTGCCAGCAGCTTAACGGCGAGCTACGGCACAGATACGCAGTATTTT.

J is TRBJ1-2 and V is TRBV25-1; no clear D gene. V was shortened by 7 bases and J by 5 bases, with 8 bases between the two germline ends. The CDR3 length is 11 residues. Germline lookup yields CDR1 MGHDK and CDR2 SYGVNS. The CDR3 reads CASTSSYGYTF. The CDR3 DNA reads TGTGCCAGCACCAGTTCTTATGGCTACACCTTC.

There are a few counts of this clonotype. The chain couples TRBV20-1 to TRBJ2-7; 11 bases agree with TRBD2. CDR3 length equals 16 residues. V lost 0 bases to trimming and J lost 4 bases; unmatched junction nucleotides: 8. Germline assignment: CDR1 DFQATT and CDR2 SNEGSKA (reference sequence). The chain's CDR3 is CSARDLASGRSYEQYF. The CDR3 DNA reads as TGCAGTGCTAGAGATTTGGCTAGCGGGAGGTCTTACGAGCAGTACTTC.

This clonotype has at least ten counts. The rearrangement joins TRBV6-1 to TRBJ2-7; the D gene is possibly TRBD1 (6 bases). Deletions cut 5 bases from V and 2 bases from J, with 13 bases between. This CDR3 region has 14 residues. CDR1 is MNHNS, CDR2 SASEGT, per germline. The CDR3 loop is CASSYLGQTYEQYF. For the CDR3, the DNA is TGTGCCAGCAGTTATTTAGGACAGACCTACGAGCAGTACTTC.

The chain links TRBV5-1 to TRBJ2-5, with 7 bases that match TRBD1. Germline V CDR1 and CDR2: SGHRS, YFSETQ. The CDR3 is made up of 15 amino acids. V gave up 1 base and J gave up 5 bases; unmatched junction bases: 8. The CDR3 DNA reads TGCGCCAGCAGCTTGAGGGGGCCCGGACGGGAGACCCAGTACTTC. Translating it yields CASSLRGPGRETQYF.

This clonotype was counted between two and nine times. The J gene is TRBJ2-1, the V gene TRBV19; TRBD1 matches at 9 bases. V dropped 9 bases and J dropped 3; count of bases not matched to a gene: 9. The CDR3 totals 15 residues. Germline V lookup: CDR1 LNHDA, CDR2 SQIVND (reference sequence). CDR3 sequence (DNA): TGTGCCAGGCCTACCGGGACAGGGAACTACAATGAGCAGTTCTTC. It codes for CARPTGTGNYNEQFF. Full variable domain (missing parts from reference TRBV19 and TRBJ2-1): DGGITQSPKYLFRKEGQNVTLSCEQNLNHDAMYWYRQDPGQGLRLIYYSQIVNDFQKGDIAEGYSVSREKKESFPLTVTSAQKNPTAFYLCARPTGTGNYNEQFFGPGTRLTVL.

The sample holds many counts of this clonotype. The chain links TRBV12-3 or TRBV12-4 to TRBJ2-3; TRBD1 is a possible D gene (5 bases). V lost 8 bases, J lost 2 bases, and 20 bases lay in between. The CDR3 is 16 amino acids. Written as DNA, the CDR3 is TGTGCCAGCCGAAGGGAATCAGGGCCGTTCACAGATACGCAGTATTTT. Its translation is CASRRESGPFTDTQYF.

The rearrangement uses TRBV24-1 and TRBJ2-2, with D tentatively TRBD1 or TRBD2 (5 bases each). The length of the CDR3 is 16 residues. V lost 3 bases, J lost 3 bases, and 13 bases lay in between. Germline V lookup: CDR1 KGHDR, CDR2 SFDVKD. Here the CDR3 reads CATSDTGPQDTGELFF. CDR3 nucleotide sequence: TGTGCCACCAGTGATACGGGACCCCAGGACACCGGGGAGCTGTTTTTT.

This clonotype was counted ten times or more. This chain links TRBV6-1 with TRBJ1-1; D remains ambiguous. Germline V gene data show CDR1 as MNHNS and CDR2 as SASEGT. This CDR3 has 14 amino acids. With 3 bases removed from V and 11 bases from J, the gap between germline ends came to 19 bases. CDR3 DNA sequence: TGTGCCAGCAGTGACATAGGAGACAAAAGAGCGGCTTTCTTT. Encoded protein: CASSDIGDKRAAFF.

This clonotype was picked up many times. The V call is TRBV2, the J call TRBJ2-7; TRBD2 matches 7 bases. V was pared by 6 bases and J by 3 bases, with 8 bases of the junction left unmatched. The CDR3 covers 14 residues. The germline V gene has CDR1 SNHLY and CDR2 FYNNEI. Here the CDR3 reads CASRRLAEIYEQYF. Here the CDR3 DNA reads TGTGCCAGCAGACGCCTAGCGGAGATCTACGAGCAGTACTTC.

V is TRBV5-1 and J is TRBJ1-5, with 8 bases matching TRBD1. The CDR3 consists of 16 residues. V lost 5 bases, J lost 0 bases, and 7 bases stayed unmatched. Germline CDR1 reads SGHRS; CDR2 reads YFSETQ. The CDR3 DNA reads as TGCGCCAGCAGTCCTACAGGGGGGGCTAGCAATCAGCCCCAGCATTTT. This codes for CASSPTGGASNQPQHF.

This clonotype was observed at least ten times. The gene calls are TRBV20-1 and TRBJ2-5; D is perhaps TRBD2 (6 bases). This CDR3 contains 16 residues. Germline CDR1 and CDR2: DFQATT and SNEGSKA (reference sequence). Trimming removed 4 bases at V and 4 bases at J, with 22 bases between. CDR3 region: CSATMVAEGWGETQYF. The CDR3 coding sequence is TGCAGTGCTACAATGGTAGCGGAAGGATGGGGAGAGACCCAGTACTTC.

This clonotype was detected a few times. The genes are TRBV3-1 and TRBJ1-5; a possible D gene is TRBD1 (5 bases). The V end was cut by 8 bases, the J end by 2 bases, with 10 bases between. The CDR3 is 13 amino acids. Germline V lookup: CDR1 LGHDT, CDR2 YNNKEL (reference sequence). The CDR3 DNA reads TGTGCCAGCGGAGTGGGGGGCAATCAGCCCCAGCATTTT. Translating it yields CASGVGGNQPQHF.